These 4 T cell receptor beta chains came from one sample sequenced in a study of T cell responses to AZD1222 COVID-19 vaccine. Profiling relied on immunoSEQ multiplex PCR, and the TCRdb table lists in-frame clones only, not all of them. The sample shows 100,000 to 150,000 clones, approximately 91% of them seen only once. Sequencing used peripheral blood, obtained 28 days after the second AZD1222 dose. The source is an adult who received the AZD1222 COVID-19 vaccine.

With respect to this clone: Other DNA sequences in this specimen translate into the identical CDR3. The CDR3 DNA reads as TGTGCCAGCAGTTTAGCCAGGGGCCCCTACGAGCAGTACTTC. Translated, it gives CASSLARGPYEQYF. This chain uses TRBV28 with TRBJ2-7; D might be TRBD1 (6 bases). The germline V gene encodes CDR1 MDHEN and CDR2 SYDVKM. The CDR3 loop spans 14 amino acids. V was cut by 2 bases and J by 2 bases, with 10 bases left in between.

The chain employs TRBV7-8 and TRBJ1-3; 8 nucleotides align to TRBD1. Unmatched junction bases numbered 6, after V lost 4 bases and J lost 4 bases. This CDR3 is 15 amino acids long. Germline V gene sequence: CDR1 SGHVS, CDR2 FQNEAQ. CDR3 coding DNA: TGTGCCAGCAGCTCTACAGGGGGGGCGGGAAACACCATATATTTT. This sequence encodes CASSSTGGAGNTIYF.

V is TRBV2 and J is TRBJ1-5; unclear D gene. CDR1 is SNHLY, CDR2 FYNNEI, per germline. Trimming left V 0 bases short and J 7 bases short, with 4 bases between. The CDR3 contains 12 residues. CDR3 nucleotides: TGTGCCAGCAGTGAAGCGGGACAGCCCCAGCATTTT. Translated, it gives CASSEAGQPQHF.

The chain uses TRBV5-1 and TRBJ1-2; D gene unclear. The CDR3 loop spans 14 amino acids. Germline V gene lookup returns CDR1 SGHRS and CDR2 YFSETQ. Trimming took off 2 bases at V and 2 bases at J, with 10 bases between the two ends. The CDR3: CASSLGGDNYGYTF. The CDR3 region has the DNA TGCGCCAGCAGCTTAGGTGGCGACAACTATGGCTACACCTTC.